These 23 T cell receptor beta chains were sequenced from one sample in a study of T cells in localized non-small cell lung cancer. Profiling relied on immunoSEQ multiplex PCR, and the TCRdb table lists in-frame clones only, not all of them. Of under 50,000 clones listed, 85% to 90% were seen once; the top ten hold roughly 2.5%. Sample: PBMCs, taken before any cancer treatment. The receptors originated from a man between 40 and 70 years old with stage II lung adenocarcinoma.

The rearrangement joins TRBV5-6 to TRBJ1-6; the match to TRBD1 covers 7 bases. Germline loops: CDR1 SGHDT, CDR2 YYEEEE. Unmatched junction bases numbered 6, after V lost 0 bases and J lost 9 bases. The CDR3 length is 15 residues. The CDR3 region has the DNA TGTGCCAGCAGCTTGGAACAGGGGACTCGTTCACCCCTCCACTTT. Its protein product is CASSLEQGTRSPLHF.

The chain combines TRBV5-1 with TRBJ2-1; TRBD2 agrees at 8 bases. Per germline, CDR1 SGHRS and CDR2 YFSETQ. V shed 1 base and J 0 bases; nucleotides not matched to a gene: 0. The CDR3 loop spans 15 amino acids. CDR3 DNA sequence: TGCGCCAGCAGCTTGAGCGGGGGCTCCTACAATGAGCAGTTCTTC. Residues: CASSLSGGSYNEQFF.

The chain combines TRBV23-1 with TRBJ1-1; D gene ambiguous. TRBV23-1 is treated as an ORF (open reading frame) with a function not yet certain. Trimming removed 0 bases at V and 3 bases at J, with 17 bases between. There are 17 residues in the CDR3. The CDR3 DNA sequence: TGCGCCAGCAGTCAATCAGTCGCGCTTAAGTATGACACTGAAGCTTTCTTT. Translated, it gives CASSQSVALKYDTEAFF.

This clone was detected a few times. The V call is TRBV7-2, the J call TRBJ2-3; the match to TRBD2 covers 12 bases. Looked up from germline, CDR1 is SGHTA and CDR2 is FQGNSA. After removal of 5 bases from V and 7 bases from J, the junction contained 10 bases not matched to a gene. There are 16 residues in the CDR3. CDR3 loop: CASSGPSGGALYTQYF. The CDR3 DNA is TGTGCCAGCAGCGGGCCTAGCGGGGGGGCTTTGTATACGCAGTATTTT.

The rearrangement links TRBV29-1 to TRBJ2-3, with 7 bases matching TRBD2. CDR1 SQVTM and CDR2 ANQGSEA come from the germline V gene. V shed 0 bases, J shed 5 bases, and the junction held 8 bases outside the gene matches. This CDR3 region has 15 residues. CDR3 loop: CSVEDLVGGKDTQYF. The CDR3 bases are TGCAGCGTTGAAGATCTGGTGGGGGGGAAAGATACGCAGTATTTT.

The chain uses TRBV28 and TRBJ1-6; TRBD1 agrees at 10 bases. The length of the CDR3 is 15 residues. V shed 7 bases, J shed 7 bases, and the junction held 7 bases outside the gene matches. Per the germline V gene, CDR1 is MDHEN and CDR2 is SYDVKM. CDR3 DNA sequence: TGTGCCAGCACCGGGGACAGGGGAGAGAATTCACCCCTCCACTTT. Translated, it gives CASTGDRGENSPLHF.

In its sample, this clone was seen a few times. This sequence joins TRBV7-2 and TRBJ2-5, with D possibly matching TRBD2 (6 bases). Deletions cut 2 bases from V and 3 bases from J, with 10 bases between. CDR3 length: 14 amino acids. CDR1 is SGHTA, CDR2 FQGNSA, per germline. The CDR3 region is CASSLQGGEETQYF. The CDR3 DNA reads as TGTGCCAGCAGCTTACAGGGAGGAGAAGAGACCCAGTACTTC. Complete variable domain (other parts from reference TRBV7-2 and TRBJ2-5): GAGVSQSPSNKVTEKGKDVELRCDPISGHTALYWYRQSLGQGLEFLIYFQGNSAPDKSGLPSDRFSAERTGGSVSTLTIQRTQQEDSAVYLCASSLQGGEETQYFGPGTRLLVL.

This chain joins TRBV4-1 and TRBJ2-1, with 9 bases fitting TRBD1. The CDR3 contains 15 residues. Germline CDR1 and CDR2: MGHRA and YSYEKL. After removal of 4 bases from V and 4 bases from J, the junction contained 5 bases not matched to a gene. The CDR3 bases are TGCGCCAGCAGCCCGAGGACAGGGGCTTACAATGAGCAGTTCTTC. Translating it yields CASSPRTGAYNEQFF.

V and J are TRBV7-8 and TRBJ2-7; 8 bases are a match to TRBD2. V was pared by 5 bases and J by 3 bases, with 6 bases of the junction left unmatched. CDR3 length equals 14 residues. Germline V gives CDR1 SGHVS, CDR2 FQNEAQ. For the CDR3, the DNA is TGTGCCAGCAGCCCCGTAGCGGGGAACTACGAGCAGTACTTC. Encoded protein: CASSPVAGNYEQYF. The full variable domain, its missing parts supplied by reference TRBV7-8 and TRBJ2-7, is GAGVSQSPRYKVAKRGQDVALRCDPISGHVSLFWYQQALGQGPEFLTYFQNEAQLDKSGLPSDRFFAERPEGSVSTLKIQRTQQEDSAVYLCASSPVAGNYEQYFGPGTRLTVT.

This chain joins TRBV20-1 and TRBJ1-1, with a possible D match to TRBD1 (5 bases). The CDR3 runs to 11 residues. The germline V and J ends were trimmed by 6 bases and 2 bases, with 7 bases remaining between them. CDR1 DFQATT and CDR2 SNEGSKA come from the germline V gene (reference sequence). The DNA of the CDR3 is TGCAGTGCCGGACACAACACTGAAGCTTTCTTT. Encoded protein: CSAGHNTEAFF.

The rearrangement uses TRBV19 and TRBJ1-4; TRBD1 might be the D (6 bases). The CDR3 consists of 18 residues. Deletions cut 10 bases from V and 0 bases from J, with 24 bases between. CDR1 is LNHDA, CDR2 SQIVND, per germline (reference sequence). The chain's CDR3 is CATAPGHTNYATNEKLFF. The CDR3 coding sequence is TGTGCCACTGCGCCGGGACACACGAATTATGCAACTAATGAAAAACTGTTTTTT.

The J gene is TRBJ2-5, the V gene TRBV9; a possible D gene is TRBD1 (6 bases). Germline CDR1 reads SGDLS; CDR2 reads YYNGEE. This CDR3 is built from 14 residues. The V end lost 4 bases, the J end lost 1 base, and 11 bases lay between the germline ends. CDR3 sequence reads: CASSTGYLQETQYF. The CDR3 DNA reads TGTGCCAGCAGCACAGGGTATCTCCAAGAGACCCAGTACTTC.

The chain joins TRBV9 to TRBJ1-5; no reliable D call. V was clipped by 0 bases and J by 4 bases, with 8 bases between them. This CDR3 is built from 14 residues. From germline, CDR1 is SGDLS and CDR2 YYNGEE. This CDR3 is CASSVGGQNQPQHF. The CDR3 nucleotides read TGTGCCAGCAGCGTAGGTGGGCAAAATCAGCCCCAGCATTTT.

The chain links TRBV6-6 to TRBJ1-3; no clear D gene. The V gene lost 6 bases and the J gene lost 4 bases, with 10 bases spanning the gap. CDR3 length: 13 residues. The germline V gene has CDR1 MNHNY and CDR2 SVGAGI (reference sequence). CDR3 residues: CASSRVSGNTIYF. The CDR3, as DNA: TGTGCCAGCAGCCGGGTTTCGGGAAACACCATATATTTT.

This chain links TRBV5-1 with TRBJ1-1; D is ambiguous. There are 14 residues in the CDR3. Trimming pared 4 bases from V and 2 bases from J, leaving 12 bases between. Germline assignment: CDR1 SGHRS and CDR2 YFSETQ. CDR3 coding DNA: TGCGCCAGCAGCCCCCGCGCAGACAACACTGAAGCTTTCTTT. Protein: CASSPRADNTEAFF.

The rearrangement uses TRBV27 and TRBJ2-1, with TRBD1 matching 7 bases. The CDR3 is made up of 15 amino acids. The V and J ends lost 0 bases and 8 bases, in that order; junction bases with no gene match: 7. Germline CDR1 and CDR2: MNHEY and SMNVEV (reference sequence). CDR3: CASSLSGQVQDEQFF. The CDR3 DNA is TGTGCCAGCAGTTTATCCGGACAGGTCCAGGATGAGCAGTTCTTC.

This sequence joins TRBV30 and TRBJ2-1; D may match TRBD1 or TRBD2 (6 bases each). The germline V gene has CDR1 GTSNPN and CDR2 SVGIG (reference sequence). Trimming pared 4 bases from V and 7 bases from J, leaving 14 bases between. This CDR3 has 13 residues. CDR3 DNA: TGTGCCTGGATGAGGGGGGCGGGGAATGAGCAGTTCTTC. This gives the protein CAWMRGAGNEQFF.

This clone turned up a few times. The V and J genes are TRBV4-1 and TRBJ1-5; D possibly corresponds to TRBD1 (6 bases). The CDR3 is 18 amino acids. Trimming pared 5 bases from V and 0 bases from J, leaving 20 bases between. Per the germline V gene, CDR1 is MGHRA and CDR2 is YSYEKL. Here the CDR3 reads CASSSSPHRAASNQPQHF. The CDR3 DNA reads TGCGCCAGCAGCTCTTCCCCCCACAGGGCAGCTAGCAATCAGCCCCAGCATTTT.

To note about this clone: At one end, the junction sequence differs from germline, possibly due to a read error. The chain has TRBV5-1 and TRBJ2-7; TRBD2 matches at 12 bases. This CDR3 has 18 residues. Germline lookup yields CDR1 SGHRS and CDR2 YFSETQ. The CDR3 DNA sequence: TGCGTCAGCAGCTTGCAAACTAGCGGGGGGTCTAACTCCTACGAGCAGTACTTC. Translated, it gives CVSSLQTSGGSNSYEQYF. Drawing the rest from reference TRBV5-1 and TRBJ2-7, the complete variable domain is KAGVTQTPRYLIKTRGQQVTLSCSPISGHRSVSWYQQTPGQGLQFLFEYFSETQRNKGNFPGRFSGRQFSNSRSEMNVSTLELGDSALYLCVSSLQTSGGSNSYEQYFGPGTRLTVT.

This sequence joins TRBV6-5 and TRBJ2-5, with TRBD2 as a possible D gene (5 bases). The CDR3 is made up of 12 amino acids. The germline V gene has CDR1 MNHEY and CDR2 SVGAGI. Trimming took 5 bases from V and 4 from J, leaving 8 bases between them. DNA of the CDR3: TGTGCCAGCAGTGAGGGTAGAGAGACCCAGTACTTC. Residues: CASSEGRETQYF.

This rearrangement joins TRBV19 to TRBJ1-2; 10 bases match TRBD1. V gave up 7 bases and J gave up 7 bases; unmatched junction bases: 9. CDR1 LNHDA and CDR2 SQIVND come from the germline V gene (reference sequence). CDR3 length equals 14 residues. CDR3 sequence (DNA): TGTGCCAGTACGGACCGGGACAGGGGTCTTGGCTACACCTTC. Translating it yields CASTDRDRGLGYTF.

The chain has TRBV6-5 and TRBJ2-7, with TRBD2 matching 9 bases. V shed 2 bases and J 2 bases; nucleotides not matched to a gene: 4. Looked up from germline, CDR1 is MNHEY and CDR2 is SVGAGI. The CDR3 consists of 15 residues. The CDR3 here is CASSYGSGGPYEQYF. The CDR3 bases are TGTGCCAGCAGTTACGGAAGCGGGGGGCCCTACGAGCAGTACTTC.

J is TRBJ1-2 and V is TRBV5-6; perhaps TRBD1 as D (6 bases). Looked up from germline, CDR1 is SGHDT and CDR2 is YYEEEE. Trimming removed 3 bases at V and 6 bases at J, with 12 bases between. The CDR3 extends over 13 amino acids. The CDR3 loop reads CASSSTGTDGYTF. The CDR3 DNA reads TGTGCCAGCAGCTCCACAGGGACGGATGGCTACACCTTC.